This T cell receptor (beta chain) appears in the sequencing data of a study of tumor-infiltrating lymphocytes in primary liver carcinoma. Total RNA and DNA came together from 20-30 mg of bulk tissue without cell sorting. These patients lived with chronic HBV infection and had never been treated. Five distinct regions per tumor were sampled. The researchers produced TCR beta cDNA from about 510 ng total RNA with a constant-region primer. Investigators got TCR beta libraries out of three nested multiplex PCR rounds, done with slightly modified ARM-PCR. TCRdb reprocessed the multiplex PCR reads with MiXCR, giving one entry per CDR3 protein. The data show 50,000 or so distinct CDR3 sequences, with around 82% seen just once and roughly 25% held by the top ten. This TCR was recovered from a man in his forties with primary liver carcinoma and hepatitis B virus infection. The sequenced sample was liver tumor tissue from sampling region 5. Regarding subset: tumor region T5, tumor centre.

CDR3 nucleotides: TGCGCCAGCAACCAGCGGGACAGAGGTGAAGCTTTCTTT. This sequence encodes CASNQRDRGEAFF. The rearrangement joins TRBV4-3 to TRBJ1-1; 7 bases align to TRBD1. The CDR3 is 13 residues long. Germline V gene data show CDR1 as LGHNA and CDR2 as YSLEER. Trimming at V came to 7 bases and at J to 7 bases, leaving 9 bases not matched to a gene.